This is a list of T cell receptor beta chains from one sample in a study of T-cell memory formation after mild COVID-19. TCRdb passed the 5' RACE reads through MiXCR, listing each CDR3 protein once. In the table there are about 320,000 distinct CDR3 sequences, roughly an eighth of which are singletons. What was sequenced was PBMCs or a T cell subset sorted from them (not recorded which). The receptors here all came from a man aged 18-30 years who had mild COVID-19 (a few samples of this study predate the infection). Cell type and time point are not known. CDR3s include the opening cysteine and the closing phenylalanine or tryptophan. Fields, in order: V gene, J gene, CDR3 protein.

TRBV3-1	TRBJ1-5	CASSQADRGGNQPQHF
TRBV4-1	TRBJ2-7	CASSQGPPAGDSYEQYF
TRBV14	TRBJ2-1	CASSQGGNSYNEQFF
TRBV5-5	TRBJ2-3	CASNGGGTDTQYF
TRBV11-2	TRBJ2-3	CASSLGQGRTDTQYF
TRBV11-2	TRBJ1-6	CASRVPGQGGDSPLHF
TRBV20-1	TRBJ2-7	CSARDRRIVKPYEQYF
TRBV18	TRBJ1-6	CASSPLPGGSSYNSPLHF
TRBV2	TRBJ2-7	CASRSDRANEQYF
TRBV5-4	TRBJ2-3	CASHLKGGFTDTQYF
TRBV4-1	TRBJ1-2	CASSQLIGNYGYTF
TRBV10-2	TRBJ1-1	CASSARGTGGVSMNTEAFF
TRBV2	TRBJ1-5	CASFSDRTDINQPQHF
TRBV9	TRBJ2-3	CASSVGGTRATQYF
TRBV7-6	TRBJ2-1	CASSLALGGAYEQFF
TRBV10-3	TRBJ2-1	CAIGGYNEQFF
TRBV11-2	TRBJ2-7	CASSNPGGWEQYF
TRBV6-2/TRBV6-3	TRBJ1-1	CASSYLGQGKTEAFF
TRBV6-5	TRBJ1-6	CASSWTDYNSPLHF
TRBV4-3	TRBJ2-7	CASSQGDSSYEQYF
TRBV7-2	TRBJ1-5	CASSLGNNQPQHF
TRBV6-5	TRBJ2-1	CASRPTGLSGGGQFF
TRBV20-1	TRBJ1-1	CSARDRGLEAFF